This T cell receptor (beta chain) was sequenced during a study of blood T cell repertoires in COVID-19. Those who participated ranged in age from about 18 to 89 years and resided in about two dozen US areas. Participant-reported clinical history was the basis for cohort assignment. Original data processing: Amplification with reference gene primers provided the estimates of nucleated cell counts. The repertoire was sequenced with immunoSEQ multiplex PCR; TCRdb's copy has only in-frame clones and lacks some. That table furnishes V, J and clone size, whereas the DNA furnished D and trimming. The sample yields under 200,000 clones, 80% to 85% seen once. V was clipped by 9 bases and J by 2 bases; unmatched bases: 7. This CDR3 spans 13 amino acids. Germline V CDR1 and CDR2: SGHRS, YFSETQ.

Sequencing was done on a sample of PBMCs or T cells enriched from blood (not recorded which). This clonotype originated in a woman in her sixties who had recovered from COVID-19. This chain joins TRBV5-1 and TRBJ2-5; TRBD1 matches 7 bases. The CDR3 spells CANHNRGQETQYF. The CDR3, as DNA: TGCGCCAATCATAACAGGGGTCAAGAGACCCAGTACTTC.